These 15 T cell receptor beta chains originate from one sample sequenced in a study of shared clonotypes between healthy human individuals. Using immunoSEQ multiplex PCR, the repertoire was profiled, and TCRdb retains in-frame clones only, with some absent. The table includes over 2 million clones, approximately 95% detected once. Specimen: naive CD4+ T cells sorted from blood. Subset here: CD45RA+ positively selected. Receptor source: a young man in good health.

The rearrangement joins TRBV7-9 to TRBJ1-1, with D tentatively TRBD1 (5 bases). The V gene lost 2 bases and the J gene lost 4 bases, with 11 bases spanning the gap. Germline assignment: CDR1 SEHNR and CDR2 FQNEAQ (reference sequence). The length of the CDR3 is 14 residues. CDR3 nucleotides: TGTGCCAGCAGCTTAACATCTGGGGGCACTGAAGCTTTCTTT. Translated: CASSLTSGGTEAFF.

CDR3 in amino acids: CASSNPQGVGQTQYF. The CDR3 DNA reads TGTGCCAGCAGTAACCCGCAGGGTGTGGGACAGACCCAGTACTTC. The V and J genes are TRBV6-1 and TRBJ2-5; D may match TRBD1 or TRBD2 (5 bases each). The CDR3 is 15 amino acids. Trimming removed 5 bases from V and 6 bases from J, with 19 bases in between. CDR1 and CDR2 (germline): MNHNS, SASEGT.

About this clone: With a much larger clone just one base away, this may be a read error. The V and J genes are TRBV6-5 and TRBJ2-7; D unresolved. The CDR3 length is 11 residues. V was clipped by 5 bases and J by 3 bases, with 5 bases between them. The germline V gene encodes CDR1 MNHEY and CDR2 SVGAGI. The CDR3 is CASSEGYEQYF. The CDR3 DNA sequence: TGTGCCAGCAGTGAAGGCTACGAGCAGTACTTC.

This chain links TRBV10-3 with TRBJ2-2, with D uncertain. The CDR3 loop spans 14 amino acids. V dropped 0 bases and J dropped 1 base, with 3 bases sitting between them. Germline lookup yields CDR1 ENHRY and CDR2 SYGVKD. The CDR3 here is CAISESENTGELFF. The CDR3 DNA is TGTGCCATCAGTGAGTCCGAGAACACCGGGGAGCTGTTTTTT.

This clone showed up just once. The V and J genes are TRBV2 and TRBJ2-1; D might be TRBD1 (6 bases). The V and J ends lost 6 bases and 0 bases respectively, with 12 bases between them. The germline V gene has CDR1 SNHLY and CDR2 FYNNEI. The length of the CDR3 is 15 residues. In DNA form, the CDR3 reads TGTGCCAGCAGAGACAGGTCAAGCTCCTACAATGAGCAGTTCTTC. Its protein product is CASRDRSSSYNEQFF.

As regards this clone: The junction shows a germline mismatch at one end, possibly a read error. This chain joins TRBV6-5 and TRBJ2-7; TRBD1 might be the D (5 bases). Looked up from germline, CDR1 is MNHEY and CDR2 is SVGAGI. The CDR3 consists of 13 residues. CDR3 sequence reads: CASSQQVPGRLNF. DNA of the CDR3: TGTGCCAGCAGCCAACAGGTCCCCGGGCGGTTGAACTTC.

The rearrangement joins TRBV5-1 to TRBJ2-7; the match to TRBD1 covers 9 bases. Germline V lookup: CDR1 SGHRS, CDR2 YFSETQ. This CDR3 region has 15 residues. J was trimmed by 4 bases and V by 0 bases; bases with no gene match: 5. CDR3 coding DNA: TGCGCCAGCAGCTTGGAAACAGGGGGCATTTACGAGCAGTACTTC. Translation gives CASSLETGGIYEQYF.

This chain uses TRBV27 with TRBJ2-2; D is perhaps TRBD2 (5 bases). This CDR3 has 17 residues. Trimming took off 5 bases at V and 0 bases at J, with 16 bases between the two ends. CDR1 is MNHEY, CDR2 SMNVEV, per germline (reference sequence). The CDR3 spells CASSRDAAIANTGELFF. CDR3 sequence (DNA): TGTGCCAGCAGTCGGGATGCGGCCATCGCGAACACCGGGGAGCTGTTTTTT.

The chain employs TRBV9 and TRBJ1-3; 7 bases fit TRBD1. The V gene end was trimmed by 0 bases and the J gene end by 0 bases; junction bases not matched to a gene: 9. Per germline, CDR1 SGDLS and CDR2 YYNGEE. This CDR3 comprises 18 residues. The CDR3 nucleotides read TGTGCCAGCAGCGTAGAATCCGGACAGGCGAGCTCTGGAAACACCATATATTTT. This sequence encodes CASSVESGQASSGNTIYF.

The chain combines TRBV14 with TRBJ2-7; possibly TRBD2 for D (6 bases). CDR3 length: 13 amino acids. Germline CDR1 is SGHDN and CDR2 is FVKESK. Between the trimmed V and J ends, which lost 4 bases and 6 bases, there was a span of 13 bases. The CDR3 DNA is TGTGCCAGCAGCCCCTACATGGGGGGCGAGCAGTACTTC. This sequence encodes CASSPYMGGEQYF.

The CDR3 DNA sequence: TGTGCCAGTAGTATAGTCACAGGGAAGGTCAATCAGCCCCAGCATTTT. Protein product: CASSIVTGKVNQPQHF. The genes are TRBV19 and TRBJ1-5; the D gene is possibly TRBD1 (6 bases). The V and J ends lost 1 base and 3 bases respectively, with 13 bases between them. The germline CDR1 and CDR2 sequences are LNHDA and SQIVND (reference sequence). The CDR3 loop spans 16 amino acids.

V is TRBV20-1 and J is TRBJ2-1; TRBD2 matches 7 bases. J gave up 9 bases and V 6 bases, and 5 bases lay outside the gene matches. The CDR3 contains 11 residues. Germline V gene data show CDR1 as DFQATT and CDR2 as SNEGSKA (reference sequence). Here the CDR3 DNA reads TGCAGTGCCTCTGGGGGGGGTGAGCAGTTCTTC. Translation gives CSASGGGEQFF.

The CDR3 loop is CASSPRRTGGRGNTIYF. In DNA, the CDR3 is TGTGCCAGCAGCCCCAGGCGGACAGGGGGGAGAGGAAACACCATATATTTT. This chain connects TRBV9 to TRBJ1-3; 10 nucleotides agree with TRBD1. The V and J ends lost 4 bases and 4 bases, in that order; junction bases with no gene match: 11. The germline V gene encodes CDR1 SGDLS and CDR2 YYNGEE. This CDR3 has 17 residues.

The chain links TRBV11-3 to TRBJ2-2, with 11 bases that match TRBD1. The V gene end was trimmed by 0 bases and the J gene end by 1 base; junction bases not matched to a gene: 4. From germline, CDR1 is SGHNT and CDR2 YENEEA. This CDR3 is 18 amino acids long. The CDR3 nucleotides are TGTGCCAGCAGCTTAGAGTGGGGACAGGGGGAGAACACCGGGGAGCTGTTTTTT. Its protein is CASSLEWGQGENTGELFF.

The CDR3 bases are TGCAGCGTTGTTTGGCAGCAAAACTATGGCTACACCTTC. Translation: CSVVWQQNYGYTF. The V gene is TRBV29-1, the J gene TRBJ1-2; no definite D call. Germline-derived CDR1 and CDR2 are SQVTM and ANQGSEA. The CDR3 loop spans 13 amino acids. The germline V and J ends were trimmed by 4 bases and 2 bases, with 11 bases remaining between them.